The next 19 T cell receptor beta chains were all read from a single sample in a study of blood T cell repertoires in COVID-19. The table came from immunoSEQ multiplex PCR; TCRdb's copy has only in-frame clones and leaves some out. The sample consists of around 200,000 clones, approximately 84% of them appearing once. Sequencing input: peripheral blood. The receptors derive from an elderly woman with acute or convalescent COVID-19.

This clone came up once. The chain couples TRBV7-8 to TRBJ1-4; D is undetermined. The CDR3 is 14 amino acids. The V and J ends lost 1 base and 0 bases respectively, with 3 bases between them. Per germline, CDR1 SGHVS and CDR2 FQNEAQ. CDR3 amino acids: CASSLGPTNEKLFF. CDR3 DNA: TGTGCCAGCAGCTTAGGGCCAACTAATGAAAAACTGTTTTTT.

The V call is TRBV24-1, the J call TRBJ2-3, with 7 bases fitting TRBD2. J was trimmed by 3 bases and V by 4 bases; bases with no gene match: 3. This CDR3 spans 14 amino acids. CDR1 and CDR2 from the germline V gene are KGHDR and SFDVKD. The CDR3 loop is CATSEGRVTDTQYF. CDR3 coding DNA: TGTGCCACCAGTGAGGGGAGGGTGACAGATACGCAGTATTTT.

This chain joins TRBV5-4 and TRBJ1-1; 8 positions agree with TRBD1. Germline loops: CDR1 SGHNT, CDR2 YYREEE (reference sequence). The CDR3 runs to 15 residues. The ends lost 0 bases at V and 5 bases at J; junction bases unmatched: 6. This CDR3 is CASSLEGQGWTEAFF. CDR3 nucleotide sequence: TGTGCCAGCAGCTTGGAAGGACAGGGATGGACTGAAGCTTTCTTT.

The genes are TRBV9 and TRBJ2-1, with 11 bases identical to TRBD2. From germline, CDR1 is SGDLS and CDR2 YYNGEE. V dropped 4 bases and J dropped 3; count of bases not matched to a gene: 12. The CDR3 extends over 18 amino acids. CDR3 residues: CASSPPRLAGFGYNEQFF. CDR3 in DNA: TGTGCCAGCAGCCCCCCGAGACTAGCGGGATTTGGCTACAATGAGCAGTTCTTC.

The chain joins TRBV27 to TRBJ1-2, with TRBD1 matching 10 bases. Trimming took 4 bases from V and 4 from J; bases not matched to a gene: 0. Germline lookup yields CDR1 MNHEY and CDR2 SMNVEV (reference sequence). The CDR3 consists of 13 residues. The CDR3, as DNA: TGTGCCAGCAGTTGGACAGGGGGCTATGGCTACACCTTC. It yields the protein CASSWTGGYGYTF.

To note about this clone: The same CDR3 arises from other DNA sequences in this sample as well. This rearrangement joins TRBV11-2 to TRBJ2-1; perhaps TRBD2 as D (6 bases). CDR3 length: 11 amino acids. The V and J ends lost 3 bases and 10 bases respectively, with 7 bases between them. The germline gives CDR1 SGHAT, CDR2 FQNNGV. The CDR3 region is CASSLGGEQFF. The CDR3 DNA sequence: TGTGCCAGCAGCTTGGGGGGAGAGCAGTTCTTC.

The CDR3 nucleotides are TGTGCCAGCACCGCTAGCGGGAGGGCTGGGGCCAACGTCCTGACTTTC. It encodes CASTASGRAGANVLTF. The rearrangement links TRBV7-9 to TRBJ2-6, with TRBD2 matching over 12 bases. CDR3 length: 16 residues. From germline, CDR1 is SEHNR and CDR2 FQNEAQ (reference sequence). The junction had 3 bases not matched to a gene; V was cut back by 7 bases and J by 2 bases.

V usage is TRBV2 and J usage is TRBJ1-1; 7 nucleotides match TRBD1. J lost 4 bases, V lost 5 bases, and 7 bases had no gene match. The germline gives CDR1 SNHLY, CDR2 FYNNEI. The CDR3 sequence is 14 residues long. The CDR3 bases are TGTGCCAGCAGTATGGGACAGTCGAGCACTGAAGCTTTCTTT. It translates to CASSMGQSSTEAFF.

The chain uses TRBV7-2 and TRBJ2-1; 9 nucleotides match TRBD2. Germline lookup yields CDR1 SGHTA and CDR2 FQGNSA. V lost 3 bases, J lost 3 bases, and 3 bases stayed unmatched. The CDR3 has 15 amino acids. CDR3 coding DNA: TGTGCCAGCAGCTTGACTAGCGGCTTCTACAATGAGCAGTTCTTC. The encoded protein is CASSLTSGFYNEQFF.

V usage is TRBV12-3 or TRBV12-4 and J usage is TRBJ1-2; D may be TRBD1 (6 bases). V lost 7 bases and J 7 bases, leaving 16 bases between the germline ends. The CDR3 runs 13 residues. The CDR3 loop reads CASTLVGASGYTF. DNA of the CDR3: TGTGCCAGCACCCTCGTGGGGGCAAGTGGCTACACCTTC.

The V gene is TRBV6-2 or TRBV6-3, the J gene TRBJ2-1, with TRBD1 matching 10 bases. The germline V gene has CDR1 MNHEY and CDR2 SVGEGT. CDR3 length: 16 residues. The trim removed 2 bases at V and 4 bases at J, leaving 5 bases unmatched. CDR3: CASSYRRTGGYNEQFF. The CDR3 coding sequence is TGTGCCAGCAGTTACCGCCGGACAGGGGGTTACAATGAGCAGTTCTTC.

The V call is TRBV5-6, the J call TRBJ2-5; 9 bases fit TRBD2. Germline V gene sequence: CDR1 SGHDT, CDR2 YYEEEE. This CDR3 has 15 amino acids. The V gene end was trimmed by 0 bases and the J gene end by 4 bases; junction bases not matched to a gene: 4. In nucleotides, the CDR3 is TGTGCCAGCAGCTTGGCCACAGCGGGAGGAGAGACCCAGTACTTC. Protein product: CASSLATAGGETQYF.

The CDR3 DNA follows: TGTGCCAGCGCCCTTCACGCTTTAATGACACTCCCTAACTATGGCTACACCTTC. Protein sequence: CASALHALMTLPNYGYTF. The V and J genes are TRBV27 and TRBJ1-2, with D hard to call. V lost 8 bases, J lost 0 bases, and 25 bases lay in between. The CDR3 consists of 18 residues. The germline V gene has CDR1 MNHEY and CDR2 SMNVEV (reference sequence).

CDR3 amino acids: CASSQDRTSGNTIYF. Here the CDR3 DNA reads TGTGCCAGCAGTCAGGACAGGACCTCTGGAAACACCATATATTTT. The chain is built from TRBV6-5 and TRBJ1-3; 7 positions match TRBD1. Trimming took 5 bases from V and 0 from J; bases not matched to a gene: 4. CDR1 MNHEY and CDR2 SVGAGI come from the germline V gene. The CDR3 extends over 15 amino acids.

This clone was recorded once. The V gene is TRBV7-2, the J gene TRBJ1-2; TRBD1 agrees at 10 bases. With 5 bases clipped from V and 8 bases from J, the junction kept 14 bases outside the gene matches. The germline V gene has CDR1 SGHTA and CDR2 FQGNSA. The CDR3 is made up of 16 amino acids. The CDR3 DNA is TGTGCCAGCAGCCTTCCCGGGACAGGGGTGGCGAGGGGCTACACCTTC. Protein product: CASSLPGTGVARGYTF.

V is TRBV18 and J is TRBJ1-1; no reliable D call. The CDR3 totals 15 residues. V lost 0 bases and J 0 bases, leaving 8 bases between the germline ends. Germline CDR1 and CDR2: KGHSH and LQKENI. The CDR3 DNA reads TGTGCCAGCTCACCACCGGGCCCCCTGAACACTGAAGCTTTCTTT. It is translated as CASSPPGPLNTEAFF.

This chain uses TRBV19 with TRBJ1-1; tentative D call: TRBD1 (6 bases). CDR1 is LNHDA, CDR2 SQIVND, per germline (reference sequence). The CDR3 runs 15 residues. The ends were cut back, 2 bases at V and 2 bases at J, with 12 bases in the middle. In DNA, the CDR3 is TGTGCCAGTAGTATAAGTGGGGGCCTTAACACTGAAGCTTTCTTT. Residues: CASSISGGLNTEAFF. Based on the CDR3 plus reference TRBV19 and TRBJ1-1, the full variable domain is DGGITQSPKYLFRKEGQNVTLSCEQNLNHDAMYWYRQDPGQGLRLIYYSQIVNDFQKGDIAEGYSVSREKKESFPLTVTSAQKNPTAFYLCASSISGGLNTEAFFGQGTRLTVV.

The chain joins TRBV30 to TRBJ2-7; D call uncertain. The CDR3 spans 11 residues. Germline CDR1 and CDR2: GTSNPN and SVGIG (reference sequence). The germline V and J ends were trimmed by 1 base and 3 bases, with 4 bases remaining between them. DNA for the CDR3: TGTGCCTGGAGTGACGGCTACGAGCAGTACTTC. This translates into CAWSDGYEQYF.

This clone turned up a few times. The chain recombines TRBV7-6 with TRBJ2-5; 11 bases are shared with TRBD1. Trimming removed 4 bases from V and 5 bases from J; junction bases left unmatched: 6. CDR1 is SGHVS and CDR2 is FNYEAQ in the germline V gene. CDR3 size: 15 residues. The CDR3 nucleotides are TGTGCCAGCAGCTCCTGGACAGGGGGCGGGGAGACCCAGTACTTC. Translating gives CASSSWTGGGETQYF. Using reference TRBV7-6 and TRBJ2-5 for the parts outside the CDR3, the full variable domain is GAGVSQSPRYKVTKRGQDVALRCDPISGHVSLYWYRQALGQGPEFLTYFNYEAQQDKSGLPNDRFSAERPEGSISTLTIQRTEQRDSAMYRCASSSWTGGGETQYFGPGTRLLVL.